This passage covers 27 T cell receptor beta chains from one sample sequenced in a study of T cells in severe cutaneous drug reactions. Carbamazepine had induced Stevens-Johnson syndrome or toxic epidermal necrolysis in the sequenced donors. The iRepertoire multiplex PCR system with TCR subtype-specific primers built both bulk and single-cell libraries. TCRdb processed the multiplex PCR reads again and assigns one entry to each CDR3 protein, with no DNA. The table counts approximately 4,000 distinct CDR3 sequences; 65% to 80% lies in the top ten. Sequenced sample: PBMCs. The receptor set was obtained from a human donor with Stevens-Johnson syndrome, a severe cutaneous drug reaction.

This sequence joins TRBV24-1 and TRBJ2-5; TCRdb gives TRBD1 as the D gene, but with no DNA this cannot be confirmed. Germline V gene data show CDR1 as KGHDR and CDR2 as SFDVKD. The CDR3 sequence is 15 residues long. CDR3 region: CATSDPGQGGETQYF.

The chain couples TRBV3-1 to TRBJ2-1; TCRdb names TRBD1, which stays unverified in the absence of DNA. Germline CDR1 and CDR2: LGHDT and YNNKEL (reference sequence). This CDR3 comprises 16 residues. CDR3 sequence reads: CASSPGPEGGYNEQFF.

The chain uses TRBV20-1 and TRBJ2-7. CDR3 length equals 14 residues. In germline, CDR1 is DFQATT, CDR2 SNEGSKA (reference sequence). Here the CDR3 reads CSARDTRMGYEQYF.

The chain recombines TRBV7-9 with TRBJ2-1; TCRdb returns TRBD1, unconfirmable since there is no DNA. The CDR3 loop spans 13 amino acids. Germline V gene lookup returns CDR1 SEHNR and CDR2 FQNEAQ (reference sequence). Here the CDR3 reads CASSPWTANEQFF.

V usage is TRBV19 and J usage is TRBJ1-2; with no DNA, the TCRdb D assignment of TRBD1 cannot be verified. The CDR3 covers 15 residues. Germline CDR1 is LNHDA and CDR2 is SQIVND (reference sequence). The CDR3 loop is CASSIGGQANYGYTF. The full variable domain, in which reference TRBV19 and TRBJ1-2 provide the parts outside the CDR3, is DGGITQSPKYLFRKEGQNVTLSCEQNLNHDAMYWYRQDPGQGLRLIYYSQIVNDFQKGDIAEGYSVSREKKESFPLTVTSAQKNPTAFYLCASSIGGQANYGYTFGSGTRLTVV.

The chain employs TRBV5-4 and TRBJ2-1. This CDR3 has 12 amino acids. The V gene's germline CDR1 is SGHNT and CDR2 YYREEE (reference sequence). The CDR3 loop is CASSYATFAQFF.

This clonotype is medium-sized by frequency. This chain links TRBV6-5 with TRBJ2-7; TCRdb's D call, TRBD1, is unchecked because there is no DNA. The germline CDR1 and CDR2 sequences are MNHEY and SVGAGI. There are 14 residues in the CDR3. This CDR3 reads CASRPGQGPSEQYF.

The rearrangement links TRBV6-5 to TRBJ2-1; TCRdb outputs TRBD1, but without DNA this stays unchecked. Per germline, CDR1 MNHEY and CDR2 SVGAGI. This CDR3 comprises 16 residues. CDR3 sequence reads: CASRKGQGGPYNEQFF.

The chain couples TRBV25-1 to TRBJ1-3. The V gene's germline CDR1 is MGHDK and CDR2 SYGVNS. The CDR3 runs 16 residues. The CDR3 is CASSESTHSSGNTIYF.

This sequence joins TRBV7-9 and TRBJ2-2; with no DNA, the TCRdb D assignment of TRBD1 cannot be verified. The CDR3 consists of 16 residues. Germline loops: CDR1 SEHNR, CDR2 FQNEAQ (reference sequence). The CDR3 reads CASSFIGQGNTGELFF.

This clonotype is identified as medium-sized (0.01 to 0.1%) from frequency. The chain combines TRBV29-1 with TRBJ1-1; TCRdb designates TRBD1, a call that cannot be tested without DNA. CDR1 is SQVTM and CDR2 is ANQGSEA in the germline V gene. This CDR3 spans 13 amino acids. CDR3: CSVGAGLETEAFF.

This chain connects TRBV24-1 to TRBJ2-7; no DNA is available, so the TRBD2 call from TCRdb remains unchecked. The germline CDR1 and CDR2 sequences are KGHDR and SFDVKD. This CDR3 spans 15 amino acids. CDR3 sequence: CATSPASGSRYEQYF.

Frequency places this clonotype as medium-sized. The CDR3 spells CASSHTRRESDTQYF. The chain recombines TRBV9 with TRBJ2-3; the D call from TCRdb, TRBD2, cannot be confirmed without DNA. The V gene's germline CDR1 is SGDLS and CDR2 YYNGEE. The CDR3 is made up of 15 amino acids.

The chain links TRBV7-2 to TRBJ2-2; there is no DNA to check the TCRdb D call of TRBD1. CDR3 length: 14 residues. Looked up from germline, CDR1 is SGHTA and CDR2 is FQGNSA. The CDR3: CASSLLGGAGELFF.

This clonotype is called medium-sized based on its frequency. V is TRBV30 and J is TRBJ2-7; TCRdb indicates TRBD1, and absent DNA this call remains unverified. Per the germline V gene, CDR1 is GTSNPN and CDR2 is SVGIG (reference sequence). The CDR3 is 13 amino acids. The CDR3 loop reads CAWNPGRVYEQYF.

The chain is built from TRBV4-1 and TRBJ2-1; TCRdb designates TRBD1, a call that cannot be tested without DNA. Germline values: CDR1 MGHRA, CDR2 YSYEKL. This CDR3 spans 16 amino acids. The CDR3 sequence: CASSQGQTYSYNEQFF.

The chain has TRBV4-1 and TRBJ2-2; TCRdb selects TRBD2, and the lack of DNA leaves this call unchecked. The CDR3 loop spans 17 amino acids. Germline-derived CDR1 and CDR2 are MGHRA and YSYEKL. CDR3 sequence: CASSQVISGINTGELFF.

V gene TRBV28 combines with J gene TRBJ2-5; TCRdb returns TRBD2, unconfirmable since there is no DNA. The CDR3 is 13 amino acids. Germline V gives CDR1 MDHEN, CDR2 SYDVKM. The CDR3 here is CASGGRSQETQYF.

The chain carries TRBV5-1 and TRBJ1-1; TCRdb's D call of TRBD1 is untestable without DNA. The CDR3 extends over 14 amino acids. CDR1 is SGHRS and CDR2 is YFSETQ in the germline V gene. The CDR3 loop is CASSSEGVRTEAFF. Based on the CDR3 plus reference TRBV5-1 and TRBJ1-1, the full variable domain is KAGVTQTPRYLIKTRGQQVTLSCSPISGHRSVSWYQQTPGQGLQFLFEYFSETQRNKGNFPGRFSGRQFSNSRSEMNVSTLELGDSALYLCASSSEGVRTEAFFGQGTRLTVV.

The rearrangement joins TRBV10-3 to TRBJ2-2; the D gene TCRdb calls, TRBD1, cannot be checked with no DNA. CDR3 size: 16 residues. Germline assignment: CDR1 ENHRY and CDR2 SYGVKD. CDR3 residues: CAISKSGTENTGELFF.

The CDR3 sequence: CSARVGAASPLHF. The chain employs TRBV20-1 and TRBJ1-6; TCRdb names TRBD1, which stays unverified in the absence of DNA. Germline V lookup: CDR1 DFQATT, CDR2 SNEGSKA (reference sequence). This CDR3 has 13 residues.

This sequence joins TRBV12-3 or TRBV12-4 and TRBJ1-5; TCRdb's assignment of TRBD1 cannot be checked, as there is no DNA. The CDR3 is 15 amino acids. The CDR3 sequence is CASSDSGILNQPQHF.

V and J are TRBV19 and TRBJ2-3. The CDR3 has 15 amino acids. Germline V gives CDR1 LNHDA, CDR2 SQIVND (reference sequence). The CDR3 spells CASSPQPSSTDTQYF.

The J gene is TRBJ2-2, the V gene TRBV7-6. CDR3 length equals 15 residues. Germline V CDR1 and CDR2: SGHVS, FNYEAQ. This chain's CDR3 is CASSSSGPNTGELFF.

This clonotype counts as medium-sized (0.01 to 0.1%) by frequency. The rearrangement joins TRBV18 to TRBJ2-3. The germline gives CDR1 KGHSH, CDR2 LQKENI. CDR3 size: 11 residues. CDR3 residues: CASSPEDTQYF.

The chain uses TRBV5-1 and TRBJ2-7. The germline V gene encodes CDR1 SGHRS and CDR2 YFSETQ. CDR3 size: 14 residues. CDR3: CASRPQGGSHEQYF.

CDR3 sequence reads: CASSLDNAGGNEKLFF. The chain is built from TRBV4-1 and TRBJ1-4. The CDR3 has 16 residues. The germline gives CDR1 MGHRA, CDR2 YSYEKL.